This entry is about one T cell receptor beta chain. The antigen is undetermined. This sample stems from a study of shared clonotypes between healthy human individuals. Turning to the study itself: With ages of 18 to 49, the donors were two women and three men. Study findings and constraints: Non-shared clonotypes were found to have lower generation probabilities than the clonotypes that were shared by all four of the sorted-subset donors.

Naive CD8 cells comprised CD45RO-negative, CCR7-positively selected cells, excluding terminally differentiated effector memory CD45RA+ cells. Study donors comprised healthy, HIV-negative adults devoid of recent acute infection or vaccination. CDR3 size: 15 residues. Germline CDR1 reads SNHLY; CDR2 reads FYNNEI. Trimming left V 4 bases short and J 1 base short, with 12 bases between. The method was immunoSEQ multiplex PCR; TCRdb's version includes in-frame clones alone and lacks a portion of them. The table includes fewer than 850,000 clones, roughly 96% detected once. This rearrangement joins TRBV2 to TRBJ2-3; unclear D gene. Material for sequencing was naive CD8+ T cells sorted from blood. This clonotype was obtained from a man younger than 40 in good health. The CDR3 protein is CASSGSAPRTDTQYF. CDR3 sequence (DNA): TGTGCCAGCAGTGGATCCGCTCCCCGCACAGATACGCAGTATTTT.